This TCR beta chain was captured by sequencing in a study of technical replicates of blood from a few donors. Assay used: immunoSEQ multiplex PCR; TCRdb lists only in-frame clones, some missing. The repertoire holds approximately 74,000 clones, with roughly 98% as singletons. The CDR3 has 14 residues. The germline V gene has CDR1 MNHNY and CDR2 SVGAGI (reference sequence). Trimming shortened V by 2 bases and J by 0 bases, and 5 bases separated the two germline ends. This chain joins TRBV6-6 and TRBJ1-5, with D unclear. The TCR originated in a human donor in good health. The specimen was T cells isolated from PBMCs. CDR3 bases: TGTGCCAGCAGTTACGAGCCTAGCAATCAGCCCCAGCATTTT. Its protein product is CASSYEPSNQPQHF.